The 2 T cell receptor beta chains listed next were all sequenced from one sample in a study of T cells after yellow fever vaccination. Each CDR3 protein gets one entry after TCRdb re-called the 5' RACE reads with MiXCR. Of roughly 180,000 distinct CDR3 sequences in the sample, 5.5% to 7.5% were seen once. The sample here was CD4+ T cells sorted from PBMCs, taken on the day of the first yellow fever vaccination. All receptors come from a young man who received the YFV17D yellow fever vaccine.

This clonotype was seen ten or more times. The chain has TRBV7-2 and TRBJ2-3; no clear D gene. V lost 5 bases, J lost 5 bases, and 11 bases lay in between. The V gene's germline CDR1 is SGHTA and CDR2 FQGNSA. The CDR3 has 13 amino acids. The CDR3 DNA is TGTGCCAGCAGCAGGGCCAGTGGAGATACGCAGTATTTT. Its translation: CASSRASGDTQYF.

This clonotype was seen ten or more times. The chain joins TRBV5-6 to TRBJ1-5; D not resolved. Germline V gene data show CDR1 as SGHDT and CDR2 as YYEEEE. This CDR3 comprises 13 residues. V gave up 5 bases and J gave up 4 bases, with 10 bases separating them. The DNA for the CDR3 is TGTGCCAGCAGTAGATGGGGTAATCAGCCCCAGCATTTT. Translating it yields CASSRWGNQPQHF.